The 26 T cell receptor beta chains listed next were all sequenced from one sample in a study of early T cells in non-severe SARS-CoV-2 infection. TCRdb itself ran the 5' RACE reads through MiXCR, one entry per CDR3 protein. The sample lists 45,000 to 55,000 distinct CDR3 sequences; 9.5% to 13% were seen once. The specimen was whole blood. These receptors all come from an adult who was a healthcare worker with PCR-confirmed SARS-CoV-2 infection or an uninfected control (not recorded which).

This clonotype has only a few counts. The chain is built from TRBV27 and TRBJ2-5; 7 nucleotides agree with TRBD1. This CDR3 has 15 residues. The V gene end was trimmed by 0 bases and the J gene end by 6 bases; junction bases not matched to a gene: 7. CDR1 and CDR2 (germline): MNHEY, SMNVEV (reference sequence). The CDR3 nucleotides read TGTGCCAGCAGTTTATCTCTAAGGGACAGACAGACCCAGTACTTC. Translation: CASSLSLRDRQTQYF.

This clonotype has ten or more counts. The CDR3 sequence is CASSQRSTDTQYF. The CDR3 DNA reads TGTGCCAGCAGCCAACGGAGCACAGATACGCAGTATTTT. The chain links TRBV3-1 to TRBJ2-3; D not certain. V was shortened by 2 bases and J by 0 bases, with 3 bases between the two germline ends. CDR1 and CDR2 (germline): LGHDT, YNNKEL (reference sequence). The length of the CDR3 is 13 residues.

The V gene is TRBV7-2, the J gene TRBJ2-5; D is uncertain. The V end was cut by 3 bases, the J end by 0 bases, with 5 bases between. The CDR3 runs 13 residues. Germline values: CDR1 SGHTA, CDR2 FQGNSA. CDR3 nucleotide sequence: TGTGCCAGCAGCTTGGGTCACCAAGAGACCCAGTACTTC. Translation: CASSLGHQETQYF. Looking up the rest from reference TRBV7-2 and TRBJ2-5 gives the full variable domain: GAGVSQSPSNKVTEKGKDVELRCDPISGHTALYWYRQSLGQGLEFLIYFQGNSAPDKSGLPSDRFSAERTGGSVSTLTIQRTQQEDSAVYLCASSLGHQETQYFGPGTRLLVL.

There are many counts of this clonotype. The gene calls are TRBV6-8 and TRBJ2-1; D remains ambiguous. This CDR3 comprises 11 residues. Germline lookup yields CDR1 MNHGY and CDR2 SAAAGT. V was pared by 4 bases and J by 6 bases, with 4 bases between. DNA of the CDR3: TGTGCCAGCAGTTCTTGCAATGAGCAGTTCTTC. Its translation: CASSSCNEQFF.

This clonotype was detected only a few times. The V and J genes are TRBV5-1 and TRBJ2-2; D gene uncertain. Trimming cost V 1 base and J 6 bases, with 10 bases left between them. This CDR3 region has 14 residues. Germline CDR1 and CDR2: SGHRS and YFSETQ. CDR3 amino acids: CASSLIPGPGELFF. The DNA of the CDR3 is TGCGCCAGCAGCTTGATTCCGGGCCCCGGGGAGCTGTTTTTT.

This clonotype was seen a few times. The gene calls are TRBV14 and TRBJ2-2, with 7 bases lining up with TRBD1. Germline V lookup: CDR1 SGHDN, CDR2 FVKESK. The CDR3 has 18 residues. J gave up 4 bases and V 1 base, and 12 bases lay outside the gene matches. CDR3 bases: TGTGCCAGCAGCCAAGTCTTTCGTACAGGGGAGAGCACCGGGGAGCTGTTTTTT. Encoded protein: CASSQVFRTGESTGELFF.

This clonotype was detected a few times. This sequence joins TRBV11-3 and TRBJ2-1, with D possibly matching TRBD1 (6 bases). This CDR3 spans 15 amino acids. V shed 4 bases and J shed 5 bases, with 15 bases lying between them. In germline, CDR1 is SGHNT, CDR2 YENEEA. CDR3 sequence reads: CASSSQGRIHNEQFF. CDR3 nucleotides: TGTGCCAGCAGCTCACAGGGACGAATCCACAATGAGCAGTTCTTC.

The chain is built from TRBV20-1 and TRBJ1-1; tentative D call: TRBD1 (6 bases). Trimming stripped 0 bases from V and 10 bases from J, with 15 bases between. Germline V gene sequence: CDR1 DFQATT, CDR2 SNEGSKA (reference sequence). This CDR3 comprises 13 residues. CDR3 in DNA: TGCAGTGCTAGAGATCTAGCTAGAGGGGGAGCTTTCTTT. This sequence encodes CSARDLARGGAFF.

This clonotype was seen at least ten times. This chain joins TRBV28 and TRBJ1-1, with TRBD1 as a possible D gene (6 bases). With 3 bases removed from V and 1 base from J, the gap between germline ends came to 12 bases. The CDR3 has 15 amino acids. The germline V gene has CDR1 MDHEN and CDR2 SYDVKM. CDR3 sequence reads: CASSLGGAQNTEAFF. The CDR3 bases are TGTGCCAGCAGTTTGGGGGGGGCGCAGAACACTGAAGCTTTCTTT.

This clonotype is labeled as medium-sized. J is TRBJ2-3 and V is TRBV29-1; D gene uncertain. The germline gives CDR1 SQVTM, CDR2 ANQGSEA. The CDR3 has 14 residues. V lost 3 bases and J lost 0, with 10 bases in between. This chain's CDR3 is CSVDLSTSTDTQYF. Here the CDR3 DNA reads TGCAGCGTTGATCTTTCCACTAGCACAGATACGCAGTATTTT.

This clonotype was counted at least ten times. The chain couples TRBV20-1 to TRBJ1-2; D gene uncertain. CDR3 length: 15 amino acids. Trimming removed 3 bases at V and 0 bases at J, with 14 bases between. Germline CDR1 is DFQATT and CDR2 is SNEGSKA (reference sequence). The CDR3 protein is CSASARGTTNYGYTF. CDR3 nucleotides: TGCAGTGCTAGTGCGCGAGGCACTACTAACTATGGCTACACCTTC.

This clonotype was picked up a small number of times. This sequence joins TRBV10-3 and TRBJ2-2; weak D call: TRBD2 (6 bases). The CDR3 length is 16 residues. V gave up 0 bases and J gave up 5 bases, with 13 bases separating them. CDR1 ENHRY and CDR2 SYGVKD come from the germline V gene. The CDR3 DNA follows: TGTGCCATCAGTGAGTCCGGAGGGTTGAAAACCGGGGAGCTGTTTTTT. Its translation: CAISESGGLKTGELFF.

The CDR3 region has the DNA TGTGCCAGCAGCGAGGGCTCGATCGTGAACACTGAAGCTTTCTTT. It is translated as CASSEGSIVNTEAFF. The rearrangement links TRBV7-9 to TRBJ1-1; D is undetermined. The germline V gene encodes CDR1 SEHNR and CDR2 FQNEAQ (reference sequence). V was pared by 5 bases and J by 0 bases, with 13 bases between. The CDR3 is made up of 15 amino acids.

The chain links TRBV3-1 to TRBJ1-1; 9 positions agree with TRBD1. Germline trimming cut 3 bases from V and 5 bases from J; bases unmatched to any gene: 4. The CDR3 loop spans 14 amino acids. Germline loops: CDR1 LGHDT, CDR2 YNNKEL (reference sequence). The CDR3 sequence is CASSHTGQGTEAFF. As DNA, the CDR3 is TGTGCCAGCAGCCACACGGGACAGGGAACTGAAGCTTTCTTT.

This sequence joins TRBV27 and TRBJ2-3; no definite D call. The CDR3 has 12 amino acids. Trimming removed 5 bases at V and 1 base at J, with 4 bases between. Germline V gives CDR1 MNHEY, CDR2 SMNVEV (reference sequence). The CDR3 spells CASSGRTDTQYF. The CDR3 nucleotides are TGTGCCAGCAGTGGGCGCACAGATACGCAGTATTTT.

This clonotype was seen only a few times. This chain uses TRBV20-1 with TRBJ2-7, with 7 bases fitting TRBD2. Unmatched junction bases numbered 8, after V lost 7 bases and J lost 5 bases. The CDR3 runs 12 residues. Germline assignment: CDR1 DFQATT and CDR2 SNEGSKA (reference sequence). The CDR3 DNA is TGCAGTGTTCGGGACTACTTAAACGAGCAGTACTTC. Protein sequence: CSVRDYLNEQYF.

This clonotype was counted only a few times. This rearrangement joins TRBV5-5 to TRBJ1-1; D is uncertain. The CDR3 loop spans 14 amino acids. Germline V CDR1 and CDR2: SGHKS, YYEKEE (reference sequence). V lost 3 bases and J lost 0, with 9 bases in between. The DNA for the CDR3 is TGTGCCAGCAGCTCGCCGATCCTGAACACTGAAGCTTTCTTT. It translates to CASSSPILNTEAFF.

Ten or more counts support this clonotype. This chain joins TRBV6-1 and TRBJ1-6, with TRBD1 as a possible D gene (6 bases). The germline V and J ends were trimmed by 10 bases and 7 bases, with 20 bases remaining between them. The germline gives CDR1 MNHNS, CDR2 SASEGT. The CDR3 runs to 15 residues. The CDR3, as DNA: TGTGCCACCACCTTGGAAGGGGGGCTCAATTCACCCCTCCACTTT. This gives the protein CATTLEGGLNSPLHF.

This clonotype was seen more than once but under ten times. The DNA for the CDR3 is TGTGCCAGCACCGACAGGGGTTACACTGAAGCTTTCTTT. Protein sequence: CASTDRGYTEAFF. The chain is built from TRBV12-3 or TRBV12-4 and TRBJ1-1; 8 bases are a match to TRBD1. The length of the CDR3 is 13 residues. With 7 bases clipped from V and 3 bases from J, the junction kept 4 bases outside the gene matches.

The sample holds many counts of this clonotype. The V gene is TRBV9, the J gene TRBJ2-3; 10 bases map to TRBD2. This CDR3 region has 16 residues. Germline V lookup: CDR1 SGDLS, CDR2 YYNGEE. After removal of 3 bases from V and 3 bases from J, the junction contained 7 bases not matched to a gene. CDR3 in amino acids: CASSASKAGGTDTQYF. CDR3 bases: TGTGCCAGCAGCGCGTCTAAAGCGGGAGGGACAGATACGCAGTATTTT.

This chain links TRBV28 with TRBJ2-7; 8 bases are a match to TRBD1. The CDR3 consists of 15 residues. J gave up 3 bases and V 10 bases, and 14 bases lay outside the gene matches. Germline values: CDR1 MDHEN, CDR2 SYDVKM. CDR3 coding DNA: TGTGCCATCAGGGAAAGACAGGGGTCACTCTACGAGCAGTACTTC. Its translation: CAIRERQGSLYEQYF.

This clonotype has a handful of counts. The CDR3 loop reads CASSRRRGNYEQYF. In DNA form, the CDR3 reads TGTGCCAGCAGTCGCCGGCGGGGGAACTACGAGCAGTACTTC. The chain is built from TRBV6-2 or TRBV6-3 and TRBJ2-7; 7 bases map to TRBD2. CDR1 and CDR2 (germline): MNHEY, SVGEGT. V gave up 5 bases and J gave up 3 bases; unmatched junction bases: 7. The CDR3 runs 14 residues.

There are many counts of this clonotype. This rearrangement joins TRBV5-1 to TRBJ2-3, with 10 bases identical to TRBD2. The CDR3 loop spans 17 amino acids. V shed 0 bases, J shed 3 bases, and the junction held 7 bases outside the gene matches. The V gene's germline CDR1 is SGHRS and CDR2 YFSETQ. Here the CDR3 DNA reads TGCGCCAGCAGCTTGGGCGCTAGCGGGAGTGGGACAGATACGCAGTATTTT. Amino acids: CASSLGASGSGTDTQYF.

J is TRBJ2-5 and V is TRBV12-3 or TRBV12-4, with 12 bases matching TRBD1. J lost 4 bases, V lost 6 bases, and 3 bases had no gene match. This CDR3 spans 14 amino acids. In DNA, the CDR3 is TGTGCCAGCAGCTGGGACAGGGGGCGAGAGACCCAGTACTTC. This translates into CASSWDRGRETQYF.

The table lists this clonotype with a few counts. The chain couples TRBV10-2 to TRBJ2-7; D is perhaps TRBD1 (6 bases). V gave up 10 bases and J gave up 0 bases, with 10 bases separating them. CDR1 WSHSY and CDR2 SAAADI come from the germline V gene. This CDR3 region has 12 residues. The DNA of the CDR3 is TGCGCCACCCGGGACAACTCCTACGAGCAGTACTTC. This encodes CATRDNSYEQYF.

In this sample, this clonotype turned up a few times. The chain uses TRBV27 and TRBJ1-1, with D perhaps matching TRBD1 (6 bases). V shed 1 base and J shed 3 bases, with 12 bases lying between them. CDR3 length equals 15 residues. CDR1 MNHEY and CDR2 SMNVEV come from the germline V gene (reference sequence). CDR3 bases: TGTGCCAGCAGTTTATATGACAGGAGGGACACTGAAGCTTTCTTT. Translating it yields CASSLYDRRDTEAFF.